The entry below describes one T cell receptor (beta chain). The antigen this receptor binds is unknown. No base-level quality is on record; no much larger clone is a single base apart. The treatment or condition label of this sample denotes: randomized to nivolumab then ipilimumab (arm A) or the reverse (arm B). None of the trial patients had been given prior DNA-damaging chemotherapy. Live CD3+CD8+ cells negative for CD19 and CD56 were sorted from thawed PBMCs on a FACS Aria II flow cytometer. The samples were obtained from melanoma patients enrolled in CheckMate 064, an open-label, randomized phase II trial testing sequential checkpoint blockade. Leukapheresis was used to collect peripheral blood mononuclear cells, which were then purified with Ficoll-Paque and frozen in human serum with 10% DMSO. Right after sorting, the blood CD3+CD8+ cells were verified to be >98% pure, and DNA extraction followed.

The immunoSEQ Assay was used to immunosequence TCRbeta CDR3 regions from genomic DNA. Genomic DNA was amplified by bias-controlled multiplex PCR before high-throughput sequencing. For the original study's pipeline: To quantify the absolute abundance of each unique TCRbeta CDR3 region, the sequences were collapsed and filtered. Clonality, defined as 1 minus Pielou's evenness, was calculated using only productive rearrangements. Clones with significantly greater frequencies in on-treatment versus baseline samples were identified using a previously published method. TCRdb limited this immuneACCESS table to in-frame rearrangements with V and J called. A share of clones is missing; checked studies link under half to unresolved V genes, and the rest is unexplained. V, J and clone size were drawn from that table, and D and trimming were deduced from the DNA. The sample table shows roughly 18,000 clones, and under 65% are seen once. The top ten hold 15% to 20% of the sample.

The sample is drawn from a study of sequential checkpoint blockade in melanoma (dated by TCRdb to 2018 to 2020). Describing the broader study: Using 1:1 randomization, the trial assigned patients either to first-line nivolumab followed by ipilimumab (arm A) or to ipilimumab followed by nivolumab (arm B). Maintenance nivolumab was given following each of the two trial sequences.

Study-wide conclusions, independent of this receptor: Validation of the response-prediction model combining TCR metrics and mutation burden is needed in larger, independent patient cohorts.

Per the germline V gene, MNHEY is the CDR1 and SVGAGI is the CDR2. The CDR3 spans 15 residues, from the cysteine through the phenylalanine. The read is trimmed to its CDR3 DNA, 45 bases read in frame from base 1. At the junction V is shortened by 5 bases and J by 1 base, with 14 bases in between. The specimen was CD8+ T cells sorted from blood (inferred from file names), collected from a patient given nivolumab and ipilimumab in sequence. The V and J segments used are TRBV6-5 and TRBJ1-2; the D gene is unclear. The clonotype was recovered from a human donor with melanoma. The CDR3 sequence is CASSLGLQINYGYTF. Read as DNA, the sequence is TGTGCCAGCAGTCTTGGCTTACAGATTAACTATGGCTACACCTTC.